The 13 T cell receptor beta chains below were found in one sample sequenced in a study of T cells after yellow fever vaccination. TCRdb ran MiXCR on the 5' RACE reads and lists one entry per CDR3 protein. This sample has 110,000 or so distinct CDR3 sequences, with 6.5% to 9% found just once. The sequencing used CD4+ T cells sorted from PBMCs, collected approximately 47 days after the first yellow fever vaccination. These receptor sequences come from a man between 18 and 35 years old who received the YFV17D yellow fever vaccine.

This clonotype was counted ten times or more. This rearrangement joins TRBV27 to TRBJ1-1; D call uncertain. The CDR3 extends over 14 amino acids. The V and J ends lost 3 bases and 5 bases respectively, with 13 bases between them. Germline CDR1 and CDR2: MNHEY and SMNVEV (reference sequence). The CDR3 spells CASSFLTMGTEAFF. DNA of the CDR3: TGTGCCAGCAGTTTCCTGACAATGGGGACTGAAGCTTTCTTT.

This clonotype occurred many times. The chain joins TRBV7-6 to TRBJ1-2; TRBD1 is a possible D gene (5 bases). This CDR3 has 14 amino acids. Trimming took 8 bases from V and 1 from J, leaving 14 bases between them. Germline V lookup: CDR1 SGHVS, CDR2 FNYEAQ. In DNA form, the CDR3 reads TGTGCCAGCCTATTAGGGGAACGTAACTATGGCTACACCTTC. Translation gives CASLLGERNYGYTF.

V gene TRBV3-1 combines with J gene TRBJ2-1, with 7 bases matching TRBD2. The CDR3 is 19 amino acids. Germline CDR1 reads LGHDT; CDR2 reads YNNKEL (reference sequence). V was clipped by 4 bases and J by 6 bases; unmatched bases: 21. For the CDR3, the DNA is TGTGCCAGCAGCCCAGATGGGCGGGGGAGCCTCTTTATCGGCAATGAGCAGTTCTTC. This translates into CASSPDGRGSLFIGNEQFF.

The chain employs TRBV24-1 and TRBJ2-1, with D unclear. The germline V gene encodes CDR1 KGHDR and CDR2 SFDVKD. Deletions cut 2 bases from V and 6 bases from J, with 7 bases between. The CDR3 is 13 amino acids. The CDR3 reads CATSDYGINEQFF. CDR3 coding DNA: TGTGCCACCAGTGATTACGGAATCAATGAGCAGTTCTTC.

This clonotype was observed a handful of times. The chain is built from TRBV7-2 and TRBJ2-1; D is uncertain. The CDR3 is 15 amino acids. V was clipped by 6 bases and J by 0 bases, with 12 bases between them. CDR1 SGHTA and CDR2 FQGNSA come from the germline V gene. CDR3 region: CASRKRLSSYNEQFF. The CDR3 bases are TGTGCCAGCAGAAAGAGGTTGAGCTCCTACAATGAGCAGTTCTTC.

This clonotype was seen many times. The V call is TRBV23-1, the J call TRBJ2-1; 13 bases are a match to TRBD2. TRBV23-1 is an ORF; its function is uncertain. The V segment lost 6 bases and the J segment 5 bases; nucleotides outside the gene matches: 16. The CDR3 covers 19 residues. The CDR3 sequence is CASRPTGTSGAMINNEQFF. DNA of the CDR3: TGCGCCAGCAGGCCGACCGGGACTAGCGGGGCCATGATAAACAATGAGCAGTTCTTC.

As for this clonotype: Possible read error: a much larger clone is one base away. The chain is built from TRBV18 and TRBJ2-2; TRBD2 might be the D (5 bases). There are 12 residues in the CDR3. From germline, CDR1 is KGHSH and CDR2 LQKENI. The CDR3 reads CASSPLSGELLF. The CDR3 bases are TGTGCCAGCTCACCACTGTCCGGGGAGCTGCTTTTT. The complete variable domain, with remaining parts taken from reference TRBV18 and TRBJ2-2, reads NAGVMQNPRHLVRRRGQEARLRCSPMKGHSHVYWYRQLPEEGLKFMVYLQKENIIDESGMPKERFSAEFPKEGPSILRIQQVVRGDSAAYFCASSPLSGELLFGEGSRLTVL.

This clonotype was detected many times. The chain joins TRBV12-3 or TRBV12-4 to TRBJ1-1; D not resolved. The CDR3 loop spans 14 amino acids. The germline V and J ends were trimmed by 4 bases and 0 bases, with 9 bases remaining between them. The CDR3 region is CASSYSTMNTEAFF. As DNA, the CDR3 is TGTGCCAGCAGTTACAGCACAATGAACACTGAAGCTTTCTTT.

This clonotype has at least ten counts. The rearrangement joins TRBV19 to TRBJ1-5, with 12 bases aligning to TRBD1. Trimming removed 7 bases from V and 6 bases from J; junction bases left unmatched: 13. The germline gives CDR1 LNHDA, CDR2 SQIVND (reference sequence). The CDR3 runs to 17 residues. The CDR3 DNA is TGTGCCAGTACCACGGGGACAGGGGGCGCGGTGGGTCAGCCCCAGCATTTT. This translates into CASTTGTGGAVGQPQHF.

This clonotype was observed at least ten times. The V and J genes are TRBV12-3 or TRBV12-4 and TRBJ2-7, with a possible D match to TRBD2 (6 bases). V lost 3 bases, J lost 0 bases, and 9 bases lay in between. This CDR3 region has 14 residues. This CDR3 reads CASSLEGSSYEQYF. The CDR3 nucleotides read TGTGCCAGCAGTTTGGAGGGGAGCTCCTACGAGCAGTACTTC.

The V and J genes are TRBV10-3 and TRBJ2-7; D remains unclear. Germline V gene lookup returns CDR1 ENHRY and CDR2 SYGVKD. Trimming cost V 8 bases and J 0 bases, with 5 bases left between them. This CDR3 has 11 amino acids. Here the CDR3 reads CAIGSSYEQYF. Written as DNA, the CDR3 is TGTGCCATCGGAAGCTCCTACGAGCAGTACTTC.

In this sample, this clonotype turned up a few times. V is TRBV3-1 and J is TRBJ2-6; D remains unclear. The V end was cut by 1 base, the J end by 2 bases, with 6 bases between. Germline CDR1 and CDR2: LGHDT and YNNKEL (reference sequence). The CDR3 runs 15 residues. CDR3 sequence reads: CASSQGWAGANVLTF. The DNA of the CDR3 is TGTGCCAGCAGCCAAGGGTGGGCTGGGGCCAACGTCCTGACTTTC.

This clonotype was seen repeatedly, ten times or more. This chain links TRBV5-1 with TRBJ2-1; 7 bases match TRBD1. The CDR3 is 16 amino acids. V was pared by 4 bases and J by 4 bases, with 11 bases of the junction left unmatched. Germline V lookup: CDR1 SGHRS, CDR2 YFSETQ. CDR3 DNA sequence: TGCGCCAGCAGCGGGGGACAGACGAATATTTACAATGAGCAGTTCTTC. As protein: CASSGGQTNIYNEQFF.